A selection of T cell receptor beta chains follows, all from one sample in a study of tumour-infiltrating T cells in Burkitt lymphoma. Clones were read by immunoSEQ multiplex PCR, and TCRdb kept only the in-frame ones, dropping some. The sample lists about 510 clones, 15% to 20% occurring once. What was sequenced was tumor tissue. The receptors were sampled from a human donor with Burkitt lymphoma. Both conserved end residues are part of each CDR3. Each record gives: clone size, D gene, V gene, J gene, CDR3 DNA, CDR3 protein. The D gene is left open where the match is weak. Size is omitted from some rows. Given values are once, few, many or a class for expanded clones.

>.|.|TRBV6-5|TRBJ1-1
TGTGCCAGCAGCCGGAGAGAACAGACCCACACTGAAGCTTTCTTT
CASSRREQTHTEAFF
>.|.|TRBV30|TRBJ2-1
TGTGCCTGGAGTGTAAAGGGGCGCGGGTCATACAATGAGCAGTTCTTC
CAWSVKGRGSYNEQFF
>few|.|TRBV5-5|TRBJ1-2
TGTGCCAGCAGCTTGAGGGGGGGATATGGCTACACCTTC
CASSLRGGYGYTF
>once|.|TRBV6-6|TRBJ2-5
TGTGCCAGCAGTTACAAGGCCCTCGGGGAGCAGTACTTC
CASSYKALGEQYF
>.|.|TRBV7-8|TRBJ2-4
TGTGCCAGCAGCCCACCCCCTACACTAGCCAAAAACATTCAGTACTTC
CASSPPPTLAKNIQYF
>.|.|TRBV12-5|TRBJ2-7
TGTGCTAGTGGTTTGGTAACGGGTAAGGCTAGCGCTAACTACGAGCAGTACTTC
CASGLVTGKASANYEQYF
>.|TRBD2|TRBV7-9|TRBJ2-1
TGTGCCAGCAGCCGGGGACTAGCTTCCTACAATGAGCAGTTCTTC
CASSRGLASYNEQFF
>few|.|TRBV5-1|TRBJ2-1
TGCGCCAGCAGCTTGGGCGGTAGCTCCTACAATGAGCAGTTCTTC
CASSLGGSSYNEQFF
>large|.|TRBV27|TRBJ2-7
TGTGCCAGCAGTTTAGGGGATCACTACGAGCAGTACTTC
CASSLGDHYEQYF
>.|.|TRBV5-5|TRBJ2-6
TGTGCCAGCTACCGAGTTGCACAAAGTCGGGCCAACGTCCTGACTTTC
CASYRVAQSRANVLTF
>.|.|TRBV5-4|TRBJ1-5
TGCGCCAGCAGCGAGGGACAATATAGCAATCAGCCCCAGCATTTT
CASSEGQYSNQPQHF
>.|.|TRBV7-6|TRBJ2-7
TGTGCCAGCAGCTCCGGGCCGAACTACGAGCAGTACTTC
CASSSGPNYEQYF
>.|TRBD1|TRBV9|TRBJ1-6
TGTGCCAGCAGCGTAGATAGGACAGGGTCCGGGAATTCACCCCTCCACTTT
CASSVDRTGSGNSPLHF
>.|TRBD1|TRBV27|TRBJ2-7
TGTGCCAGCAGTTCACCGGGACAGGGCAACTACGAGCAGTACTTC
CASSSPGQGNYEQYF
>few|.|TRBV15|TRBJ1-5
TGTGCCACCAGCAGAGTGGCAGCGCCAAATATGCCCCAGCATTTT
CATSRVAAPNMPQHF
>few|.|TRBV28|TRBJ2-7
TGTGCCAGCAGCGGATACTACGAGCAGTACTTC
CASSGYYEQYF
>few|.|TRBV27|TRBJ2-3
TGTGCCAGCAGTACGACTCGGGACACAAAAACGCAGTATTTT
CASSTTRDTKTQYF
>few|TRBD1|TRBV27|TRBJ2-2
TGTGCCAGCACCCCCCTGGACAGGGCTTACACCGGGGAGCTGTTTTTT
CASTPLDRAYTGELFF
>few|TRBD1|TRBV10-3|TRBJ2-7
TGTGCCATCAGTGCAGGGACAGCCTCCTACGAGCAGTACTTC
CAISAGTASYEQYF
>.|TRBD2|TRBV7-9|TRBJ2-7
TGTGCCAGCAGCCCGGGACTAGCGGGGATCTACGAGCAGTACTTC
CASSPGLAGIYEQYF
>.|.|TRBV6-1|TRBJ1-2
TGTGCCAGCAGTGAATGGGGCGTCGGCTATGGCTACACCTTC
CASSEWGVGYGYTF
>few|.|TRBV28|TRBJ2-5
TGTGCCAGCAGTGACCAGGGTGAAGAAGAGACCCAGTACTTC
CASSDQGEEETQYF
>large|.|TRBV7-9|TRBJ2-2
TGTGCCAGCAGAGAGCTGTGGGCGGGCCCCGGGGAGCTGTTTTTT
CASRELWAGPGELFF
>hyperexpanded|TRBD1|TRBV19|TRBJ1-2
TGTGCCAGTAGTATAGCACAGGGGGCGGACTATGGCTACACCTTC
CASSIAQGADYGYTF
>.|TRBD1|TRBV12-5|TRBJ2-7
TGTGCTAGTGGTTTGCGGGGACAGGGGGCCTACGAGCAGTACTTC
CASGLRGQGAYEQYF
>few|TRBD1|TRBV5-4|TRBJ2-3
TGTGCCAGCAGCCCGGGACAGACTAGCACAGATACGCAGTATTTT
CASSPGQTSTDTQYF
>few|TRBD1|TRBV7-2|TRBJ1-2
TGTGCCAGCAGCCAGGGGGGGTCGGCCGCCTATGGCTACACCTTC
CASSQGGSAAYGYTF
>.|.|TRBV5-6|TRBJ2-3
TGTGCCAGCAGCTTGCGGACAGATTCGTTTAGTACAGATACGCAGTATTTT
CASSLRTDSFSTDTQYF
>few|.|TRBV2|TRBJ1-2
TGTGCCAGCTCCGAGGGTAGGCAGGATGGCTACACCTTC
CASSEGRQDGYTF
>few|.|TRBV7-9|TRBJ1-5
TGTGCCAGCAGCCGAGGGGACGGAGCCAACAATCAGCCCCAGCATTTT
CASSRGDGANNQPQHF
>.|.|TRBV28|TRBJ2-3
TGTGCCAGCAGTTTAGCAGGGTTCTCAGATACGCAGTATTTT
CASSLAGFSDTQYF
>.|.|TRBV7-9|TRBJ1-1
TGTGCCAGCAGCTTAGGGGAGGGCCCAGCTTTCTTT
CASSLGEGPAFF
>few|TRBD1|TRBV29-1|TRBJ2-7
TGCAGCGTCCGACAGGGGGGGACCTACGAGCAGTACTTC
CSVRQGGTYEQYF
>.|TRBD1|TRBV15|TRBJ2-1
TGTGCCACCAGCAGAAAGACAGGGGGGATGCATGAGCAGTTCTTC
CATSRKTGGMHEQFF
>.|.|TRBV7-9|TRBJ2-3
TGTGCCAGCAGCTTAGGAACCTTAATTAGCACAGATACGCAGTATTTT
CASSLGTLISTDTQYF
>few|.|TRBV9|TRBJ2-1
TGTGCCAGCAGCGTAGGTTCGGTCTCCTACAATGAGCAGTTCTTC
CASSVGSVSYNEQFF
>.|.|TRBV5-6|TRBJ2-3
TGTGCCAGCAGCCTGGTTGGGGGCGGAGGGGGCACAGATACGCAGTATTTT
CASSLVGGGGGTDTQYF
>few|.|TRBV7-2|TRBJ2-1
TGTGCCAGCAGCTTAGGGATCGGTCACAATGAGCAGTTCTTC
CASSLGIGHNEQFF
>.|.|TRBV30|TRBJ1-1
TGTGCCTGGAGAGGGGGTTGGTACACTGAAGCTTTCTTT
CAWRGGWYTEAFF
>few|.|TRBV30|TRBJ1-3
TGTGCCTGGAGTGAAGGGAACGCTGGAAACACCATATATTTT
CAWSEGNAGNTIYF
>.|.|TRBV11-3|TRBJ2-5
TGTGCCAGCAGCTTAGATCCTCACCAAGAGACCCAGTACTTC
CASSLDPHQETQYF
>.|.|TRBV5-1|TRBJ2-4
TGCGCCAGCAGCCAAAACCTAGCCAAAAACATTCAGTACTTC
CASSQNLAKNIQYF
>few|.|TRBV27|TRBJ1-5
TGTGCCAGCAGTTTTAGTTCTAATCAGCCCCAGCATTTT
CASSFSSNQPQHF
>few|TRBD1|TRBV18|TRBJ1-4
TGTGCCAGCTCACTGGCAGGGGGAGGCGAAAAACTGTTTTTT
CASSLAGGGEKLFF
>large|TRBD1|TRBV7-9|TRBJ1-2
TGTGCCAGCAGCCCCCGGACAGGGGACTACTATGGCTACACCTTC
CASSPRTGDYYGYTF
>few|.|TRBV15|TRBJ2-7
TGTGTCACCAGCACCGGATCAAGAGGGGACGAGCAGTACTTC
CVTSTGSRGDEQYF
>.|.|TRBV11-2|TRBJ2-7
TGTGCCAGCAGCCTAGAAAGACAGACCTCCTACGAGCAGTACTTC
CASSLERQTSYEQYF
>once|TRBD1|TRBV11-1|TRBJ2-1
TGTGCCAGCAGCTTAGTGTCCTCCGGGACAGGCCAAGACAATGAGCAGTTCTTC
CASSLVSSGTGQDNEQFF
>.|.|TRBV27|TRBJ2-7
TGTGCCAGCAGTTTGGTTTCAGGTGGCCACTACGAGCAGTACTTC
CASSLVSGGHYEQYF
>few|.|TRBV11-2|TRBJ2-2
TGTGCCAGCAGCTTAGGGTACACCGGGGAGCTGTTTTTT
CASSLGYTGELFF
>few|.|TRBV2|TRBJ1-1
TGTGCCAGCAGTGAGGGTCTGGGTCCTGAAGCTTTCTTT
CASSEGLGPEAFF
>.|.|TRBV21-1|TRBJ2-2
TGTGCCAGCAGCAAGAGTCGGGACAGGGTGGACACCGGGGAGCTGTTTTTT
CASSKSRDRVDTGELFF
>.|.|TRBV5-6|TRBJ2-7
TGTGCCAGCAGCGAAGAGCTAACCTACGAGCAGTACTTC
CASSEELTYEQYF